These 31 T cell receptor beta chains share one sample of origin, sequenced in a study of vaccination effects on CD4 cells after COVID-19 (dated by TCRdb to between 2020 and 2023). The receptor library was made with the immunoSEQ multiplex PCR assay. TCRdb took this table from immuneACCESS and kept in-frame rearrangements with V and J called. Such tables lack part of the clones; where checked against another copy, unresolved V genes explain under half of the gap, and the rest is unexplained. The sample table contains roughly 29,000 clones; only one count was recorded for approximately 65% of them. Approximately 9.8% of the sample comes from the top ten. No cognate antigen is known for these TCRs. After about 10 days of culture, CD4+ T cells were isolated with the EasySep CD4+ T cell isolation kit. Specimen: CD4+ T cells from PBMCs cultured without peptide, collected before COVID-19 vaccination. All receptors come from a human donor who received a COVID-19 vaccine.

This chain connects TRBV7-8 to TRBJ2-3; 7 nucleotides agree with TRBD2. CDR1 is SGHVS, CDR2 FQNEAQ, per germline. The CDR3 covers 17 residues. Losses at the gene ends were 1 base for V and 0 bases for J; bases not matched to a gene: 7. The DNA for the CDR3 is TGTGCCAGCAGCTTAGGGGGGGGATCCTCTAGCACAGATACGCAGTATTTT. Protein sequence: CASSLGGGSSSTDTQYF. Supplemented by reference TRBV7-8 and TRBJ2-3, the full variable domain reads GAGVSQSPRYKVAKRGQDVALRCDPISGHVSLFWYQQALGQGPEFLTYFQNEAQLDKSGLPSDRFFAERPEGSVSTLKIQRTQQEDSAVYLCASSLGGGSSSTDTQYFGPGTRLTVL.

This clone has a handful of counts. The gene calls are TRBV2 and TRBJ1-4; 11 bases match TRBD1. The trim removed 6 bases at V and 8 bases at J, leaving 20 bases unmatched. Looked up from germline, CDR1 is SNHLY and CDR2 is FYNNEI. The CDR3 consists of 19 residues. CDR3 amino acids: CASRAVTGGQGAWREKLFF. As DNA, the CDR3 is TGTGCCAGCAGAGCTGTAACCGGAGGACAGGGGGCGTGGAGAGAAAAACTGTTTTTT.

The chain recombines TRBV19 with TRBJ2-5, with a weak D call TRBD2 (6 bases). Trimming pared 1 base from V and 5 bases from J, leaving 14 bases between. CDR1 and CDR2 (germline): LNHDA, SQIVND (reference sequence). CDR3 size: 15 residues. CDR3 sequence: CASSIAGAFIETQYF. CDR3 sequence (DNA): TGTGCCAGTAGTATAGCGGGAGCCTTTATCGAGACCCAGTACTTC. The full variable domain, completed using reference TRBV19 and TRBJ2-5, is DGGITQSPKYLFRKEGQNVTLSCEQNLNHDAMYWYRQDPGQGLRLIYYSQIVNDFQKGDIAEGYSVSREKKESFPLTVTSAQKNPTAFYLCASSIAGAFIETQYFGPGTRLLVL.

The chain couples TRBV7-2 to TRBJ1-6; no clear D gene. V was shortened by 2 bases and J by 7 bases, with 9 bases between the two germline ends. CDR3 length: 14 residues. Germline V gives CDR1 SGHTA, CDR2 FQGNSA. In nucleotides, the CDR3 is TGTGCCAGCAGCTTAAATATGATGAATTCACCCCTCCACTTT. Translation gives CASSLNMMNSPLHF. The full variable domain, in which reference TRBV7-2 and TRBJ1-6 provide the parts outside the CDR3, is GAGVSQSPSNKVTEKGKDVELRCDPISGHTALYWYRQSLGQGLEFLIYFQGNSAPDKSGLPSDRFSAERTGGSVSTLTIQRTQQEDSAVYLCASSLNMMNSPLHFGNGTRLTVT.

The gene calls are TRBV4-2 and TRBJ1-2; 12 bases map to TRBD1. CDR3 length: 17 amino acids. The germline gives CDR1 LGHNA, CDR2 YNFKEQ. The ends lost 1 base at V and 8 bases at J; junction bases unmatched: 11. CDR3 nucleotide sequence: TGTGCCAGCAGCCAAGGCGAAGGGGGACAGGGGGCTAAGGGCTACACCTTC. It specifies CASSQGEGGQGAKGYTF.

The CDR3 loop is CASSELLIAGGDTQYF. CDR3 nucleotide sequence: TGTGCCAGCAGTGAACTCCTTATCGCGGGAGGGGATACGCAGTATTTT. The chain carries TRBV6-1 and TRBJ2-3, with 9 bases matching TRBD2. The trim removed 2 bases at V and 6 bases at J, leaving 9 bases unmatched. The CDR3 spans 16 residues. Germline V gene lookup returns CDR1 MNHNS and CDR2 SASEGT.

The chain combines TRBV12-3 or TRBV12-4 with TRBJ1-3, with D tentatively TRBD1 (6 bases). Trimming took off 6 bases at V and 2 bases at J, with 8 bases between the two ends. The CDR3 totals 13 residues. The CDR3 sequence: CASSTGTGNTIYF. CDR3 DNA: TGTGCCAGCAGCACAGGGACTGGAAACACCATATATTTT.

The chain joins TRBV29-1 to TRBJ2-1; D gene ambiguous. CDR1 and CDR2 from the germline V gene are SQVTM and ANQGSEA. This CDR3 spans 11 amino acids. The germline V and J ends were trimmed by 4 bases and 5 bases, with 6 bases remaining between them. The CDR3 here is CSVGSNNEQFF. CDR3 bases: TGCAGCGTTGGTTCGAACAATGAGCAGTTCTTC.

The chain is built from TRBV6-4 and TRBJ1-4; 8 bases line up with TRBD1. With V trimmed by 4 bases and J by 7 bases, 5 bases remained unmatched. The germline V gene encodes CDR1 MRHNA and CDR2 SNTAGT. This CDR3 comprises 14 residues. DNA of the CDR3: TGTGCCAGCAGTGCGGCAGGGGGCTTTGAAAAACTGTTTTTT. Protein product: CASSAAGGFEKLFF.

The chain links TRBV11-2 to TRBJ2-7, with D possibly matching TRBD1 (6 bases). The CDR3 extends over 14 amino acids. The germline V gene has CDR1 SGHAT and CDR2 FQNNGV. V dropped 0 bases and J dropped 2 bases, with 8 bases sitting between them. The DNA of the CDR3 is TGTGCCAGCAGCTTAGATGGGGGCCCCTACGAGCAGTACTTC. As protein: CASSLDGGPYEQYF.

This clone came up a few times. The chain joins TRBV19 to TRBJ1-4, with 8 bases lining up with TRBD1. Germline loops: CDR1 LNHDA, CDR2 SQIVND (reference sequence). The CDR3 has 15 residues. The V and J ends lost 1 base and 8 bases, in that order; junction bases with no gene match: 6. The CDR3 DNA reads TGTGCCAGTAGTATAGGCGCAGGGGGCAGGGAAAAACTGTTTTTT. Amino acids: CASSIGAGGREKLFF.

This clone was seen a few times. V and J are TRBV19 and TRBJ1-2; 8 bases fit TRBD1. The CDR3 has 15 amino acids. V shed 1 base, J shed 4 bases, and the junction held 5 bases outside the gene matches. Germline values: CDR1 LNHDA, CDR2 SQIVND (reference sequence). In DNA form, the CDR3 reads TGTGCCAGTAGTATAGCCGGGACAGGTATCTATGGCTACACCTTC. Protein product: CASSIAGTGIYGYTF.

The genes are TRBV9 and TRBJ1-6, with D possibly TRBD1 on 5 matching bases. Trimming stripped 3 bases from V and 7 bases from J, with 14 bases between. The CDR3 spans 15 residues. The germline V gene encodes CDR1 SGDLS and CDR2 YYNGEE. CDR3: CASSGMGVTNSPLHF. The CDR3 bases are TGTGCCAGCAGCGGAATGGGGGTGACGAATTCACCCCTCCACTTT. Filled out from reference TRBV9 and TRBJ1-6, the complete variable domain reads DSGVTQTPKHLITATGQRVTLRCSPRSGDLSVYWYQQSLDQGLQFLIQYYNGEERAKGNILERFSAQQFPDLHSELNLSSLELGDSALYFCASSGMGVTNSPLHFGNGTRLTVT.

The chain recombines TRBV19 with TRBJ1-5; D is ambiguous. CDR1 LNHDA and CDR2 SQIVND come from the germline V gene (reference sequence). The CDR3 consists of 14 residues. V was pared by 0 bases and J by 3 bases, with 6 bases between. CDR3 region: CASSIDSYNQPQHF. Written as DNA, the CDR3 is TGTGCCAGTAGTATAGACAGTTACAATCAGCCCCAGCATTTT.

By sample fraction, this clone is medium-sized. The CDR3 spells CSVRVGYGYTF. In DNA form, the CDR3 reads TGCAGTGTTCGGGTCGGCTATGGCTACACCTTC. V and J are TRBV20-1 and TRBJ1-2; D ambiguous. Trimming removed 7 bases from V and 4 bases from J, with 10 bases in between. The CDR3 runs to 11 residues. Germline CDR1 reads DFQATT; CDR2 reads SNEGSKA (reference sequence).

The rearrangement links TRBV3-1 (or the pseudogene TRBV3-2) to TRBJ1-5, with D possibly TRBD1 on 5 matching bases. Germline V CDR1 and CDR2: LGHDT, YNNKEL (reference sequence). V lost 0 bases, J lost 10 bases, and 13 bases lay in between. The CDR3 covers 14 residues. CDR3 bases: TGTGCCAGCAGCCAAGAATTTGGGACTAGCCCCCAGCATTTT. Amino acid sequence: CASSQEFGTSPQHF.

This sequence joins TRBV5-4 and TRBJ1-2; 7 bases are shared with TRBD1. V lost 0 bases, J lost 0 bases, and 8 bases stayed unmatched. The CDR3 extends over 17 amino acids. Germline V CDR1 and CDR2: SGHNT, YYREEE (reference sequence). The CDR3 spells CASSLGAAQGTNYGYTF. In DNA, the CDR3 is TGTGCCAGCAGCTTGGGGGCAGCACAGGGGACTAACTATGGCTACACCTTC.

The chain recombines TRBV5-1 with TRBJ2-2, with 9 bases that match TRBD2. The CDR3 runs to 19 residues. Germline loops: CDR1 SGHRS, CDR2 YFSETQ. J gave up 4 bases and V 4 bases, and 17 bases lay outside the gene matches. CDR3 in amino acids: CASSPSLGSGSLGTGELFF. CDR3 DNA: TGCGCCAGCAGCCCCTCTTTGGGTAGCGGGAGTTTGGGCACCGGGGAGCTGTTTTTT. Together with reference TRBV5-1 and TRBJ2-2, the CDR3 gives the full variable domain: KAGVTQTPRYLIKTRGQQVTLSCSPISGHRSVSWYQQTPGQGLQFLFEYFSETQRNKGNFPGRFSGRQFSNSRSEMNVSTLELGDSALYLCASSPSLGSGSLGTGELFFGEGSRLTVL.

V is TRBV3-1 (or the pseudogene TRBV3-2) and J is TRBJ2-5, with no clear D. From germline, CDR1 is LGHDT and CDR2 YNNKEL (reference sequence). This CDR3 is built from 15 residues. V was shortened by 3 bases and J by 7 bases, with 18 bases between the two germline ends. The CDR3 reads CASSHPGSRDGTQYF. CDR3 coding DNA: TGTGCCAGCAGCCACCCGGGTTCTAGAGATGGGACCCAGTACTTC.

This clone turned up a few times. The J gene is TRBJ1-3, the V gene TRBV3-1 (or the pseudogene TRBV3-2); D is unclear. With 6 bases removed from V and 0 bases from J, the gap between germline ends came to 18 bases. Germline V gives CDR1 LGHDT, CDR2 YNNKEL (reference sequence). CDR3 size: 17 residues. Here the CDR3 reads CASSGIGGILSGNTIYF. The CDR3 DNA sequence: TGTGCCAGCAGTGGTATTGGCGGAATCCTCTCTGGAAACACCATATATTTT.

This clone was observed once. The CDR3 DNA reads as TGTGCCTGGAGTGTAAAGGGGCGAACCTATGGCTACACCTTC. Its protein product is CAWSVKGRTYGYTF. The chain is built from TRBV30 and TRBJ1-2, with a weak D call TRBD1 (5 bases). Trimming stripped 0 bases from V and 4 bases from J, with 12 bases between. This CDR3 region has 14 residues. The V gene's germline CDR1 is GTSNPN and CDR2 SVGIG (reference sequence).

The chain couples TRBV19 to TRBJ2-6; perhaps TRBD1 as D (6 bases). Trimming cost V 4 bases and J 4 bases, with 8 bases left between them. The CDR3 is made up of 14 amino acids. The germline CDR1 and CDR2 sequences are LNHDA and SQIVND (reference sequence). The CDR3 sequence: CASSKGEGANVLTF. The CDR3 nucleotides read TGTGCCAGTAGTAAGGGGGAAGGGGCCAACGTCCTGACTTTC. The variable domain in full, with the rest retrieved from reference TRBV19 and TRBJ2-6, is DGGITQSPKYLFRKEGQNVTLSCEQNLNHDAMYWYRQDPGQGLRLIYYSQIVNDFQKGDIAEGYSVSREKKESFPLTVTSAQKNPTAFYLCASSKGEGANVLTFGAGSRLTVL.

The count of this clone is one. The V call is TRBV5-1, the J call TRBJ2-3; 9 bases match TRBD2. The V segment lost 3 bases and the J segment 5 bases; nucleotides outside the gene matches: 10. The CDR3 consists of 16 residues. Germline loops: CDR1 SGHRS, CDR2 YFSETQ. The CDR3 protein is CASSSPSGGRGDTQYF. The CDR3, as DNA: TGCGCCAGCAGCTCTCCTTCGGGCGGGAGGGGAGATACGCAGTATTTT.

The chain combines TRBV3-1 (or the pseudogene TRBV3-2) with TRBJ2-6, with 9 bases matching TRBD1. The V and J ends lost 4 bases and 1 base, in that order; junction bases with no gene match: 5. The germline V gene encodes CDR1 LGHDT and CDR2 YNNKEL (reference sequence). The CDR3 spans 17 residues. The CDR3 spells CASSLGTGLSGANVLTF. In DNA form, the CDR3 reads TGTGCCAGCAGCCTAGGGACAGGGCTGTCTGGGGCCAACGTCCTGACTTTC.

This clone appeared a single time. This chain links TRBV6-5 with TRBJ1-6; no definite D call. CDR3 size: 13 residues. The V gene lost 6 bases and the J gene lost 6 bases, with 9 bases spanning the gap. The germline V gene encodes CDR1 MNHEY and CDR2 SVGAGI. The CDR3 sequence: CASRITANSPLHF. The CDR3 DNA reads as TGTGCCAGCAGGATAACAGCTAATTCACCCCTCCACTTT.

The chain carries TRBV5-4 and TRBJ2-7; D not resolved. V gave up 5 bases and J gave up 3 bases, with 12 bases separating them. This CDR3 is built from 13 residues. Germline lookup yields CDR1 SGHNT and CDR2 YYREEE (reference sequence). This CDR3 is CASSQNRNYEQYF. CDR3 in DNA: TGTGCCAGCAGTCAAAACCGAAACTACGAGCAGTACTTC.

In its sample, this clone was seen a few times. The chain uses TRBV2 and TRBJ2-3; D not certain. CDR3 length: 12 amino acids. With 2 bases removed from V and 6 bases from J, the gap between germline ends came to 6 bases. CDR1 and CDR2 (germline): SNHLY, FYNNEI. CDR3 amino acids: CASSEIEDTQYF. In DNA form, the CDR3 reads TGTGCCAGCAGTGAAATCGAGGATACGCAGTATTTT.

This clone was recorded only once. The gene calls are TRBV6-5 and TRBJ1-1, with TRBD1 as a possible D gene (5 bases). Germline V gene data show CDR1 as MNHEY and CDR2 as SVGAGI. This CDR3 region has 15 residues. V lost 7 bases to trimming and J lost 2 bases, with 17 bases between them. CDR3 nucleotide sequence: TGTGCCAGCACCTGGGAGGACACGACCAACACTGAAGCTTTCTTT. Translation gives CASTWEDTTNTEAFF.

CDR3 sequence: CASSSTGDEQYF. The CDR3 bases are TGTGCCAGCAGCTCTACAGGGGACGAGCAGTACTTC. The chain uses TRBV7-9 and TRBJ2-7; TRBD1 matches at 7 bases. In germline, CDR1 is SEHNR, CDR2 FQNEAQ (reference sequence). With V trimmed by 4 bases and J by 5 bases, 2 bases remained unmatched. The CDR3 extends over 12 amino acids.

This rearrangement joins TRBV7-2 to TRBJ1-5, with D perhaps TRBD1 (6 bases). The CDR3 consists of 15 residues. V dropped 0 bases and J dropped 6 bases, with 12 bases sitting between them. The germline V gene has CDR1 SGHTA and CDR2 FQGNSA. The CDR3 here is CASSLAPGAVQPQHF. The CDR3 nucleotides are TGTGCCAGCAGCTTAGCGCCGGGGGCGGTTCAGCCCCAGCATTTT.

This sequence joins TRBV5-1 and TRBJ2-1, with a possible D match to TRBD1 (5 bases). Trimming removed 2 bases at V and 6 bases at J, with 15 bases between. Germline V lookup: CDR1 SGHRS, CDR2 YFSETQ. The length of the CDR3 is 15 residues. CDR3 sequence: CASSLPQGGFNEQFF. CDR3 bases: TGCGCCAGCAGCTTACCCCAGGGTGGATTCAATGAGCAGTTCTTC.